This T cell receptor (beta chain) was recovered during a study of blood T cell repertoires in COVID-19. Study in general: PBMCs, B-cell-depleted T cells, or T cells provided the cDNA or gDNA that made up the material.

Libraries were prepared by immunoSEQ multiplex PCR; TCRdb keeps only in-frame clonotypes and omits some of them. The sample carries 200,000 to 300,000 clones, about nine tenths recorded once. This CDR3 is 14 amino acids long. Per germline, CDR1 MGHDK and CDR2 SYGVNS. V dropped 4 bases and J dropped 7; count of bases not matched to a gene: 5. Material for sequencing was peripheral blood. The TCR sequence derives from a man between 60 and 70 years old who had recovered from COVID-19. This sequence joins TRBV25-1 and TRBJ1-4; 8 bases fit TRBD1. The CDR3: CASSAGGGVEKLFF. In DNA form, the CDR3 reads TGTGCCAGCAGTGCAGGGGGCGGCGTTGAAAAACTGTTTTTT.